This T cell receptor (beta chain) was profiled in a study of response to subunit inactivated influenza vaccine. A few counts support this clonotype. Using its own MiXCR run on the RT-PCR reads, TCRdb lists one record per CDR3 protein. The sample lists roughly 620,000 distinct CDR3 sequences, approximately 10% occurring once. The CDR3 loop spans 15 amino acids. In germline, CDR1 is MDHEN, CDR2 SYDVKM. V shed 6 bases and J 9 bases; nucleotides not matched to a gene: 9. In addition, the sample was reused for a study of T cells expressing NK-cell markers. That investigation notes: The authors generated TCR beta cDNA through 5'RACE template switching with UMIs. The eight sequenced donors comprised seven who were HCMV-seropositive and one who was seronegative. In several donors, dominant NKG2C+ clonotypes were roughly 1.0-8% of CD8+ T cells.

The sequenced sample was PBMCs from blood, obtained on the day of vaccination. The clonotype originates from a man aged 50 to 60 who received an inactivated influenza vaccine. The V call is TRBV28, the J call TRBJ2-1; 12 bases line up with TRBD2. CDR3 coding DNA: TGTGCCAGCAGCCTCCTAGCGGGAGGGCCGGTTGAGCAGTTCTTC. As protein: CASSLLAGGPVEQFF. Supplemented by reference TRBV28 and TRBJ2-1, the full variable domain reads DVKVTQSSRYLVKRTGEKVFLECVQDMDHENMFWYRQDPGLGLRLIYFSYDVKMKEKGDIPEGYSVSREKKERFSLILESASTNQTSMYLCASSLLAGGPVEQFFGPGTRLTVL.